One sample yielded the 17 T cell receptor beta chains listed below, sequenced in a study of Graves' ophthalmopathy and Graves' hyperthyroidism. From RNA, the CDR3 regions of TCR beta chains were amplified and sequenced. HTBI-primed first-round RT-PCR preceded second-round multiplex PCR. TCRdb reprocessed the multiplex PCR reads via MiXCR and lists one record per CDR3 protein. Among 900,000 to 1,200,000 distinct CDR3 sequences, less than 45% were seen once, and the ten largest hold roughly 10%. Sequenced sample: peripheral blood or thyroid tissue (not recorded which). Receptor source: an adult man with Graves' hyperthyroidism.

The gene calls are TRBV5-1 and TRBJ2-7; TRBD1 aligns across 7 bases. The CDR3 totals 14 residues. Germline-derived CDR1 and CDR2 are SGHRS and YFSETQ. With V trimmed by 3 bases and J by 2 bases, 5 bases remained unmatched. The CDR3 reads CASSWTGDPYEQYF. The CDR3 DNA is TGCGCCAGCAGCTGGACAGGAGATCCCTACGAGCAGTACTTC.

The V gene is TRBV12-3 or TRBV12-4, the J gene TRBJ1-2; no firm D call. The CDR3 runs to 13 residues. V lost 1 base and J lost 8, with 11 bases in between. CDR3 nucleotides: TGTGCCAGCAGTTTAGAGGTTTCAGGCGGCTACACCTTC. Its translation is CASSLEVSGGYTF.

The sample holds one count of this clonotype. V is TRBV18 and J is TRBJ2-7, with D possibly TRBD1 on 6 matching bases. Germline V lookup: CDR1 KGHSH, CDR2 LQKENI. The CDR3 runs 14 residues. With 1 base removed from V and 5 bases from J, the gap between germline ends came to 12 bases. CDR3 nucleotide sequence: TGTGCCAGCTCACCACGGGGACAATCCCACGAGCAGTACTTC. This sequence encodes CASSPRGQSHEQYF.

This clonotype appeared many times. The chain combines TRBV14 with TRBJ1-4; D is uncertain. The germline V gene encodes CDR1 SGHDN and CDR2 FVKESK. V was cut by 4 bases and J by 7 bases, with 19 bases left in between. The CDR3 runs 16 residues. The CDR3 DNA reads as TGTGCCAGCAGCCCCAAGAAGACCCGGACGGGTGAAAAACTGTTTTTT. As protein: CASSPKKTRTGEKLFF.

This clonotype was seen at least ten times. The chain joins TRBV20-1 to TRBJ2-7, with 8 bases identical to TRBD1. V was pared by 2 bases and J by 2 bases, with 8 bases of the junction left unmatched. CDR1 is DFQATT, CDR2 SNEGSKA, per germline (reference sequence). This CDR3 is built from 15 residues. This chain's CDR3 is CSARSRQGRTYEQYF. Here the CDR3 DNA reads TGCAGTGCTAGATCACGACAGGGGAGGACCTACGAGCAGTACTTC.

This clonotype was counted a few times. The chain combines TRBV6-2 or TRBV6-3 with TRBJ2-7; maybe TRBD1 (5 bases). The CDR3 contains 16 residues. V lost 0 bases, J lost 9 bases, and 21 bases lay in between. Germline lookup yields CDR1 MNHEY and CDR2 SVGEGT. The CDR3 nucleotides are TGTGCCAGCAGTTACTCCGCGGTCGACAGCGAAACCGGGCAGTACTTC. Translating it yields CASSYSAVDSETGQYF.

The chain is built from TRBV18 and TRBJ1-2; no clear D. The CDR3 is 12 amino acids. Germline CDR1 and CDR2: KGHSH and LQKENI. V lost 2 bases and J 3 bases, leaving 4 bases between the germline ends. The CDR3 is CASSPNDYGYTF. The DNA of the CDR3 is TGTGCCAGCTCACCAAATGACTATGGCTACACCTTC.

The chain combines TRBV18 with TRBJ2-5; unclear D gene. Germline-derived CDR1 and CDR2 are KGHSH and LQKENI. Deletions cut 2 bases from V and 5 bases from J, with 9 bases between. The CDR3 is 13 amino acids. The CDR3 region has the DNA TGTGCCAGCTCACCAGGGCAGTTTGAGACCCAGTACTTC. Translating gives CASSPGQFETQYF.

With regard to this clonotype: A much larger clone sits a single nucleotide away, making a read error possible. The V gene is TRBV7-2, the J gene TRBJ1-2, with D perhaps matching TRBD1 (5 bases). Per the germline V gene, CDR1 is SGHTA and CDR2 is FQGNSA. The CDR3 has 14 amino acids. CDR3 in amino acids: CASRFGGTVVGYTF. In DNA form, the CDR3 reads TGTGCCAGCCGCTTTGGGGGGACGGTAGTTGGCTACACCTTC. Based on the CDR3 plus reference TRBV7-2 and TRBJ1-2, the full variable domain is GAGVSQSPSNKVTEKGKDVELRCDPISGHTALYWYRQSLGQGLEFLIYFQGNSAPDKSGLPSDRFSAERTGGSVSTLTIQRTQQEDSAVYLCASRFGGTVVGYTFGSGTRLTVV.

This clonotype was detected ten times or more. This chain links TRBV9 with TRBJ1-4; D is unclear. V lost 0 bases and J 8 bases, leaving 11 bases between the germline ends. This CDR3 has 14 amino acids. The germline V gene encodes CDR1 SGDLS and CDR2 YYNGEE. CDR3 coding DNA: TGTGCCAGCAGCGTAGATCCCCGGGAGGAAAAACTGTTTTTT. This sequence encodes CASSVDPREEKLFF.

This clonotype occurred many times. The chain recombines TRBV12-5 with TRBJ1-2; weak D call: TRBD1 (5 bases). The V end was cut by 0 bases, the J end by 13 bases, with 12 bases between. This CDR3 is 12 amino acids long. Germline V lookup: CDR1 LGHNT, CDR2 FRNRAP. CDR3 DNA: TGTGCTAGTGGTTTGGTCCGGGACGGCCCCACCTTC. This codes for CASGLVRDGPTF.

This clonotype was recorded only once. The CDR3 carries no conserved terminal phenylalanine or tryptophan, so it likely arises from a read error. The DNA is left out, because the CDR3 cannot be placed on it with certainty; the CDR3 is given as TCRdb lists it. V usage is TRBV6-6 and J usage is TRBJ2-7. Germline V gives CDR1 MNHNY, CDR2 SVGAGI (reference sequence). With termini counted, the CDR3 has 9 amino acids. CDR3 residues: CASSYVKTN.

This chain joins TRBV30 and TRBJ1-6; the match to TRBD1 covers 9 bases. Trimming at V came to 4 bases and at J to 9 bases, leaving 4 bases not matched to a gene. CDR1 and CDR2 (germline): GTSNPN, SVGIG (reference sequence). This CDR3 has 13 amino acids. The CDR3 protein is CAWTTDRGSPLHF. In DNA, the CDR3 is TGTGCCTGGACTACGGACAGGGGTTCACCCCTCCACTTT.

On this clonotype: Being one base from a much bigger clone, this may be a read error. The chain has TRBV20-1 and TRBJ2-7; perhaps TRBD2 as D (6 bases). The CDR3 has 16 residues. Trimming removed 2 bases from V and 3 bases from J, with 20 bases in between. Germline V gene lookup returns CDR1 DFQATT and CDR2 SNEGSKA (reference sequence). DNA for the CDR3: TGCAGTGCTAGATTAAAAGGAAGGCAGGGAGGCTACGAGCAGTACTTC. Protein product: CSARLKGRQGGYEQYF.

CDR3 in amino acids: CASSFGDAANSPLHF. In DNA, the CDR3 is TGTGCCAGCAGTTTCGGGGACGCAGCCAATTCACCCCTCCACTTT. The chain has TRBV6-1 and TRBJ1-6; TRBD1 might be the D (5 bases). The CDR3 runs to 15 residues. Per the germline V gene, CDR1 is MNHNS and CDR2 is SASEGT. Trimming cost V 5 bases and J 7 bases, with 15 bases left between them.

The chain recombines TRBV2 with TRBJ1-5; D gene ambiguous. The CDR3 contains 14 residues. Germline V gene lookup returns CDR1 SNHLY and CDR2 FYNNEI. Deletions cut 6 bases from V and 0 bases from J, with 9 bases between. In nucleotides, the CDR3 is TGTGCCAGCAGAAAGGAGTATAGCAATCAGCCCCAGCATTTT. This gives the protein CASRKEYSNQPQHF. The whole variable domain, filled in from reference TRBV2 and TRBJ1-5, reads EPEVTQTPSHQVTQMGQEVILRCVPISNHLYFYWYRQILGQKVEFLVSFYNNEISEKSEIFDDQFSVERPDGSNFTLKIRSTKLEDSAMYFCASRKEYSNQPQHFGDGTRLSIL.

The chain employs TRBV5-5 and TRBJ1-2; TRBD1 might be the D (5 bases). V lost 3 bases to trimming and J lost 7 bases, with 13 bases between them. Germline lookup yields CDR1 SGHKS and CDR2 YYEKEE (reference sequence). The CDR3 extends over 13 amino acids. In DNA, the CDR3 is TGTGCCAGCAGCTCCGGGGGGGGAAGTGGCTACACCTTC. Its translation: CASSSGGGSGYTF.